Listed below are T cell receptor beta chains from one sample, sequenced in a study of blood T cell repertoires in COVID-19. TCRdb keeps only in-frame clones here, not all; method: immunoSEQ multiplex PCR. The sample gives under 30,000 clones, approximately 88% of which show up once; roughly 3.9% is in the top ten. The sequenced material came from peripheral blood. These receptors all come from a human donor in a cohort sampled during active COVID-19. The CDR3 runs from the conserved cysteine through the conserved F or W. Fields, in order: CDR3 DNA, CDR3 protein, J gene, V gene, D gene, clone size. The D gene is left open where the match is weak. Clone size is stated in some rows and not others, as once, few, many or a class when expanded.

cdr3_nt: TGTGCCTGGAGCTGGGGGGGGAACTTGAACACTGAAGCTTTCTTT; cdr3_aa: CAWSWGGNLNTEAFF; j_call: TRBJ1-1; v_call: TRBV30; d_call: .; clone_size: .
cdr3_nt: TGCAGCGTTCGAGCGGGGGGGGTTCGCACAGATACGCAGTATTTT; cdr3_aa: CSVRAGGVRTDTQYF; j_call: TRBJ2-3; v_call: TRBV29-1; d_call: TRBD2; clone_size: .
cdr3_nt: TGTGCCAGCAGCTACTTTCGGACAGGGGGCGAGGAGACCCAGTACTTC; cdr3_aa: CASSYFRTGGEETQYF; j_call: TRBJ2-5; v_call: TRBV7-8; d_call: TRBD1; clone_size: .
cdr3_nt: TGCGCCAGCAGCTTGGTGCCAGGGATACAAGAGACCCAGTACTTC; cdr3_aa: CASSLVPGIQETQYF; j_call: TRBJ2-5; v_call: TRBV5-1; d_call: .; clone_size: .
cdr3_nt: TGTGCCAGCAGTTATCGGGAGAATCAGCCCCAGCATTTT; cdr3_aa: CASSYRENQPQHF; j_call: TRBJ1-5; v_call: TRBV6-5; d_call: .; clone_size: .
cdr3_nt: TGCAGGTGGGGGCGGGGGTCTTTTTCACCCCTCCACTTT; cdr3_aa: CRWGRGSFSPLHF; j_call: TRBJ1-6; v_call: TRBV29-1; d_call: .; clone_size: .
cdr3_nt: TGTGCCAGCAGCTTAGGAGGTGCCTCCTACGAGCAGTACTTC; cdr3_aa: CASSLGGASYEQYF; j_call: TRBJ2-7; v_call: TRBV7-9; d_call: .; clone_size: .
cdr3_nt: TGTGCCAGCAGTTCGGGACAGGGCTACGAGCAGTACTTC; cdr3_aa: CASSSGQGYEQYF; j_call: TRBJ2-7; v_call: TRBV28; d_call: TRBD1; clone_size: .
cdr3_nt: TGTGCCAGCAGCTTGGCCCTCGGGGGTTCGGATACGCAGTATTTT; cdr3_aa: CASSLALGGSDTQYF; j_call: TRBJ2-3; v_call: TRBV11-3; d_call: .; clone_size: .
cdr3_nt: TGTGCCAGCAGGATACAGGGTGACTCCTACAATGAGCAGTTCTTC; cdr3_aa: CASRIQGDSYNEQFF; j_call: TRBJ2-1; v_call: TRBV27; d_call: .; clone_size: once
cdr3_nt: TGTGCCAGCAGCTTGAGGTTCAGGGAGACCCAGTACTTC; cdr3_aa: CASSLRFRETQYF; j_call: TRBJ2-5; v_call: TRBV5-6; d_call: .; clone_size: once
cdr3_nt: TGTGCCAGCAGTGAATCGGGACAGAGATTCAATGAGCAGTTCTTC; cdr3_aa: CASSESGQRFNEQFF; j_call: TRBJ2-1; v_call: TRBV2; d_call: TRBD1; clone_size: .
cdr3_nt: TGTGCCAGCAGCCGCCCACAGGGCCGAAATTCACCCCTCCACTTT; cdr3_aa: CASSRPQGRNSPLHF; j_call: TRBJ1-6; v_call: TRBV11-2; d_call: .; clone_size: .
cdr3_nt: TGTGCCAGCAGCTTAAGGTCAGGGGTGGCCTATGGCTACACCTTC; cdr3_aa: CASSLRSGVAYGYTF; j_call: TRBJ1-2; v_call: TRBV11-2; d_call: .; clone_size: once
cdr3_nt: TGTGCCAGCAGCGGGACTAGCGGGGGGGTTAGTAGCACAGATACGCAGTATTTT; cdr3_aa: CASSGTSGGVSSTDTQYF; j_call: TRBJ2-3; v_call: TRBV4-2; d_call: TRBD2; clone_size: .
cdr3_nt: TGCAGCGTTGTTACAGGGACGGAATACGAGCAGTACTTC; cdr3_aa: CSVVTGTEYEQYF; j_call: TRBJ2-7; v_call: TRBV29-1; d_call: .; clone_size: .
cdr3_nt: TGCAGCACGTCGGGTTCTAGCGGGGGGGCCGGTGAGACCCAGTACTTC; cdr3_aa: CSTSGSSGGAGETQYF; j_call: TRBJ2-5; v_call: TRBV29-1; d_call: TRBD2; clone_size: .
cdr3_nt: TGTGCCACCAGCAGAGATTCGGTAGCGGGGAGCGAGCAGTACTTC; cdr3_aa: CATSRDSVAGSEQYF; j_call: TRBJ2-7; v_call: TRBV15; d_call: TRBD2; clone_size: .
cdr3_nt: TGTGCCAGCAGTTACCGGGGGGTTTCGTCCAAACTGTTTTTT; cdr3_aa: CASSYRGVSSKLFF; j_call: TRBJ1-4; v_call: TRBV6-5; d_call: .; clone_size: .
cdr3_nt: TGTGCCAGCAGTTCCCAGGGTAATTCACCCCTCCACTTT; cdr3_aa: CASSSQGNSPLHF; j_call: TRBJ1-6; v_call: TRBV12-3/TRBV12-4; d_call: .; clone_size: .
cdr3_nt: TGTGCCTGGAACCCTAGCCCCTCCTACAATGAGCAGTTCTTC; cdr3_aa: CAWNPSPSYNEQFF; j_call: TRBJ2-1; v_call: TRBV30; d_call: .; clone_size: once
cdr3_nt: TGCAGCGGTACAGTGAACACTGAAGCTTTCTTT; cdr3_aa: CSGTVNTEAFF; j_call: TRBJ1-1; v_call: TRBV29-1; d_call: .; clone_size: .
cdr3_nt: TGTGCCAGCAGCCAAGTGGGCGGGTACGAGCAGTACTTC; cdr3_aa: CASSQVGGYEQYF; j_call: TRBJ2-7; v_call: TRBV3-1/TRBV3-2; d_call: .; clone_size: .
cdr3_nt: TGTGCCAGCAGCCAAGGGGAACAGGGGGCCCACGAGCAGTACTTC; cdr3_aa: CASSQGEQGAHEQYF; j_call: TRBJ2-7; v_call: TRBV3-1/TRBV3-2; d_call: TRBD1; clone_size: .
cdr3_nt: TGTGCCAGCAGCTTAGTTGGGGGCAGCACAGATACGCAGTATTTT; cdr3_aa: CASSLVGGSTDTQYF; j_call: TRBJ2-3; v_call: TRBV7-2; d_call: .; clone_size: .
cdr3_nt: TGTGCCAGCAGCCAAGCTGTGTCAGGCAATCAGCCCCAGCATTTT; cdr3_aa: CASSQAVSGNQPQHF; j_call: TRBJ1-5; v_call: TRBV4-2; d_call: .; clone_size: .
cdr3_nt: TGTGCCAGCAGCTTAGGGCGAGGGGGAATCAATGAAAAACTGTTTTTT; cdr3_aa: CASSLGRGGINEKLFF; j_call: TRBJ1-4; v_call: TRBV7-9; d_call: .; clone_size: .
cdr3_nt: TGCGCCAGCAGCCAAGCTACAGGGTCCGATACGCAGTATTTT; cdr3_aa: CASSQATGSDTQYF; j_call: TRBJ2-3; v_call: TRBV4-1; d_call: .; clone_size: few
cdr3_nt: TGTGCCTGGAGTTCGGAGGCGGCGAACTATGGCTACACCTTC; cdr3_aa: CAWSSEAANYGYTF; j_call: TRBJ1-2; v_call: TRBV30; d_call: .; clone_size: .
cdr3_nt: TGTGCCAGTTTTTCCCCGGGACTAGCGGGGGGGCGTGAGACCCAGTACTTC; cdr3_aa: CASFSPGLAGGRETQYF; j_call: TRBJ2-5; v_call: TRBV7-6; d_call: TRBD2; clone_size: .
cdr3_nt: TGTGCCACTCCTCCCAGGGGGACCGCCTCTGGCTACACCTTC; cdr3_aa: CATPPRGTASGYTF; j_call: TRBJ1-2; v_call: TRBV2; d_call: TRBD1; clone_size: .
cdr3_nt: TGTGCCAGCAGCTTAACCTCTGAGAGTAAGACCCAGTACTTC; cdr3_aa: CASSLTSESKTQYF; j_call: TRBJ2-5; v_call: TRBV7-2; d_call: .; clone_size: .
cdr3_nt: TGTGCCAGCAGAATTGGGACACACTACGAGACCCAGTACTTC; cdr3_aa: CASRIGTHYETQYF; j_call: TRBJ2-5; v_call: TRBV2; d_call: .; clone_size: .
cdr3_nt: TGTGCCAGCGCCCCGACAGGGACCATCTATGGCTACACCTTC; cdr3_aa: CASAPTGTIYGYTF; j_call: TRBJ1-2; v_call: TRBV28; d_call: TRBD1; clone_size: .
cdr3_nt: TGTGCCAGCAGTCCCCTGCGAGGTGTCACTGAAGCTTTCTTT; cdr3_aa: CASSPLRGVTEAFF; j_call: TRBJ1-1; v_call: TRBV6-5; d_call: .; clone_size: .
cdr3_nt: TGTGCCATCAGGTCGACAGGGACGGGCGGGGAGCTGTTTTTT; cdr3_aa: CAIRSTGTGGELFF; j_call: TRBJ2-2; v_call: TRBV10-3; d_call: TRBD1; clone_size: .
cdr3_nt: TGTGCCTGGACCAGGATCACTGAAGCTTTCTTT; cdr3_aa: CAWTRITEAFF; j_call: TRBJ1-1; v_call: TRBV30; d_call: .; clone_size: .
cdr3_nt: TGTGCCAGCAGGGTTACAGGGTACACCGGGGAGCTGTTTTTT; cdr3_aa: CASRVTGYTGELFF; j_call: TRBJ2-2; v_call: TRBV6-5; d_call: .; clone_size: .
cdr3_nt: TGTGCCAGTAGTGTGACAGGGGGGGGACCTGAAAAACTGTTTTTT; cdr3_aa: CASSVTGGGPEKLFF; j_call: TRBJ1-4; v_call: TRBV19; d_call: TRBD1; clone_size: .
cdr3_nt: TGCGCCAGCAGCTTGACAGGGGGCGGCGGTGAAAAACTGTTTTTT; cdr3_aa: CASSLTGGGGEKLFF; j_call: TRBJ1-4; v_call: TRBV5-1; d_call: TRBD1; clone_size: .
cdr3_nt: TGTGCCAGCAGCCCCGACAGCTCTAATCAGCCCCAGCATTTT; cdr3_aa: CASSPDSSNQPQHF; j_call: TRBJ1-5; v_call: TRBV27; d_call: .; clone_size: .
cdr3_nt: TGTGCCAGTAGTATCGCCCTGAGCGGCTACACCTTC; cdr3_aa: CASSIALSGYTF; j_call: TRBJ1-2; v_call: TRBV19; d_call: .; clone_size: .
cdr3_nt: TGTGCCAGCAGCTTAGGGAGGGCAGGGCGGCCCCATAGCAATCAGCCCCAGCATTTT; cdr3_aa: CASSLGRAGRPHSNQPQHF; j_call: TRBJ1-5; v_call: TRBV7-2; d_call: .; clone_size: once
cdr3_nt: TGTGCCAGCAGTTACTACAGCACAGATACGCAGTATTTT; cdr3_aa: CASSYYSTDTQYF; j_call: TRBJ2-3; v_call: TRBV5-4; d_call: .; clone_size: .